These T cell receptor beta chains were read from a single sample in a study of blood T cell repertoires in COVID-19. Profiled with immunoSEQ multiplex PCR; TCRdb holds only in-frame clones, not every one. Among fewer than 250,000 clones listed, around 86% were seen once. Source material: peripheral blood. These receptors all stem from a man aged 55 to 70 with acute or convalescent COVID-19. Both conserved end residues are part of each CDR3. D genes are given only for firm matches. Rows give clone size only sometimes, using once, few, many, or a class for an expanded clone.

V gene	D gene	J gene	clone size	CDR3 DNA	CDR3 protein
TRBV5-8	TRBD1	TRBJ1-4	once	TGTGCCAGCAGCAGGGGGCTGACAGGGCTTTCAACTAATGAAAAACTGTTTTTT	CASSRGLTGLSTNEKLFF
TRBV4-1	-	TRBJ1-6	-	TGCGCCAGCAGCCAAGCCGACGGGACTCCCTATAATTCACCCCTCCACTTT	CASSQADGTPYNSPLHF
TRBV7-2	-	TRBJ2-7	-	TGTGCCAGCAGCTTAGTAAACTCCCTGGGACTTACCTACGAGCAGTACTTC	CASSLVNSLGLTYEQYF
TRBV29-1	-	TRBJ1-2	-	TGCAGCGTTGGACAGAAGACTAACTATGGCTACACCTTC	CSVGQKTNYGYTF
TRBV5-1	TRBD1	TRBJ2-7	-	TGCGCCAGCAGGCTATACCCGGGACAGGGCAACGAGCAGTACTTC	CASRLYPGQGNEQYF
TRBV11-3	-	TRBJ2-2	-	TGTGCCAGCAGCTTAGTTAGTACCGGGGAGCTGTTTTTT	CASSLVSTGELFF
TRBV5-6	TRBD1	TRBJ1-4	-	TGTGCCAGCAGCTTACCGGGACAGGGTAATGAAAAACTGTTTTTT	CASSLPGQGNEKLFF
TRBV6-1	TRBD2	TRBJ2-4	once	TGTGCCAGCAGTGAACGGCTAGCGGGGGAATCCAAAAACATTCAGTACTTC	CASSERLAGESKNIQYF
TRBV6-2/TRBV6-3	-	TRBJ2-1	once	TGTGCCAGCAGTTACGAGGTTCGGGGCTACAATGAGCAGTTCTTC	CASSYEVRGYNEQFF
TRBV27	-	TRBJ2-2	-	TGTGCCAGCAGTACAGGGGGGGCCGGGGAGCTGTTTTTT	CASSTGGAGELFF
TRBV5-6	TRBD1	TRBJ2-6	-	TGTGCCAGCAGCCTAACCCCGGGACAGGGGTCTTTCGGGGCCAACGTCCTGACTTTC	CASSLTPGQGSFGANVLTF
TRBV12-3/TRBV12-4	-	TRBJ1-2	-	TGTGCCAGCAGCACCGGGACACGGAACAGGCTCACCTTC	CASSTGTRNRLTF
TRBV19	TRBD1	TRBJ2-2	-	TGTGCCAGTACCCGGACAGGGCAAGGCACCGGGGAGCTGTTTTTT	CASTRTGQGTGELFF
TRBV5-1	-	TRBJ2-7	-	TGCGCCAGCAGCCTCTCGGGCTACGAGCAGTACTTC	CASSLSGYEQYF
TRBV10-3	TRBD2	TRBJ2-1	-	TGTGCCACATGGCCCTACGGTGGAACTAGCGGGGGCCAGGAGCAGTTCTTC	CATWPYGGTSGGQEQFF
TRBV3-1/TRBV3-2	-	TRBJ2-2	-	TGTGCCAGCAGCCAAGTGCGGGCGAACACCGGGGAGCTGTTTTTT	CASSQVRANTGELFF
TRBV5-6	-	TRBJ1-2	-	TGTGCCAGCAGGGAGGGGACTTACTATGGCTACACCTTC	CASREGTYYGYTF
TRBV5-8	TRBD1	TRBJ2-1	-	TGTGCCAGCAGCTTGGACAGGGGCAATGAGCAGTTCTTC	CASSLDRGNEQFF
TRBV4-1	-	TRBJ1-2	-	TGCGCCAGCAGCCAACCGGATCCGGGACATCCCAGATCCTATGGCTACACCTTC	CASSQPDPGHPRSYGYTF
TRBV3-1/TRBV3-2	-	TRBJ1-6	few	TGTGCCAGCAGCCAACGTGGTGGGAACAGGGTGGGTTCACCCCTCCACTTT	CASSQRGGNRVGSPLHF
TRBV13	-	TRBJ1-2	-	TGTGCCAGCAGCTTAGGCATGAAACACCCGTCCGGGACAACCTATGGCTACACCTTC	CASSLGMKHPSGTTYGYTF
TRBV9	-	TRBJ1-2	many	TGTGCCAGCAGCGTCGGGGGGGACTATGGCTACACCTTC	CASSVGGDYGYTF
TRBV27	-	TRBJ1-3	-	TGTGCCAGCAAACCGGGCCAGGGAGGAAACACCATATATTTT	CASKPGQGGNTIYF
TRBV4-2	TRBD1	TRBJ2-7	-	TGTGCCAGCAGCCCATTCAACGGACAGGGGAATTACGAGCAGTACTTC	CASSPFNGQGNYEQYF
TRBV19	-	TRBJ2-3	-	TGTGCCAGTAGTCCAAGAGGACTTGCCGAACTTTCGAATACGCAGTATTTT	CASSPRGLAELSNTQYF
TRBV7-9	-	TRBJ1-1	-	TGTGCCAGCAGCTTAGCGGGAGGGGTTCGGACTGAAGCTTTCTTT	CASSLAGGVRTEAFF
TRBV7-3	-	TRBJ2-2	-	TGTGCCAGCAGCTTAGACAGCCTCACCGGGGAGCTGTTTTTT	CASSLDSLTGELFF
TRBV5-1	TRBD1	TRBJ1-1	-	TGCGCCAGCAGCTTGGTAACAGGGGGTGGAAGCACTGAAGCTTTCTTT	CASSLVTGGGSTEAFF
TRBV4-3	-	TRBJ1-3	-	TGCGCCAGCAGCCAAGATGAATCGGGAGCGGGAAACACCATATATTTT	CASSQDESGAGNTIYF
TRBV27	TRBD1	TRBJ2-2	few	TGTGCCAGCAGAGGACAGGGGGTGGCCACCGGGGAGCTGTTTTTT	CASRGQGVATGELFF
TRBV3-1/TRBV3-2	TRBD1	TRBJ1-6	once	TGTGCCAGCAGGGACAGGGGGGTTTCACCCCTCCACTTT	CASRDRGVSPLHF
TRBV27	TRBD2	TRBJ2-3	-	TGTGCCAGCAGTACCTTAGCGGGGGGGACCACAGATACGCAGTATTTT	CASSTLAGGTTDTQYF
TRBV4-2	-	TRBJ1-2	-	TGTGCCAGCAGCCAAGATCCTTCCCGATTAGAGGGCTACACCTTC	CASSQDPSRLEGYTF
TRBV5-8	TRBD2	TRBJ2-1	-	TGTGCCAGCAGCTTGTTGCTAGCGGGGGTGGATGAGCAGTTCTTC	CASSLLLAGVDEQFF
TRBV7-2	TRBD2	TRBJ2-1	-	TGTGCCAGCAGCTTAGGGGACTACCTCCGATCCGACCGGAATGAGCAGTTCTTC	CASSLGDYLRSDRNEQFF